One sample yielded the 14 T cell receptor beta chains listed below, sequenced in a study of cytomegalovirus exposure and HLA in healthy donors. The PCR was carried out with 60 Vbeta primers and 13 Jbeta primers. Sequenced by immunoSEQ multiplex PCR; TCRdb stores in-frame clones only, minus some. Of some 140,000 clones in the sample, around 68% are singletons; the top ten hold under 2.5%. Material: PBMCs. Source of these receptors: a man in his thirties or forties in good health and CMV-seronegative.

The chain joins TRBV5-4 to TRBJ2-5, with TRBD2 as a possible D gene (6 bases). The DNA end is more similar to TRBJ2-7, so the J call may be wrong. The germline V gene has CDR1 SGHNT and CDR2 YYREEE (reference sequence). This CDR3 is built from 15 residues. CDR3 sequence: CASSVVGLEGGEQYF. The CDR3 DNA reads TGTGCCAGCAGCGTGGTGGGCTTGGAGGGTGGCGAGCAGTACTTC.

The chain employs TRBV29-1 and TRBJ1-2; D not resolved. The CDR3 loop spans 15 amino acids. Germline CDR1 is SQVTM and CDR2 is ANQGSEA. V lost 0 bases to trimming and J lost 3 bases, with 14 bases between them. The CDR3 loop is CSVEDTEELHYGYTF. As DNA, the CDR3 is TGCAGCGTTGAAGATACGGAGGAGCTTCACTATGGCTACACCTTC.

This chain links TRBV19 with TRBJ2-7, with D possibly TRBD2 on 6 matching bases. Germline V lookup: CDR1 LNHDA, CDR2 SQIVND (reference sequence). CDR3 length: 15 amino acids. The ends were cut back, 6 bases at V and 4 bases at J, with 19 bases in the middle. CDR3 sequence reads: CASSGGIGSSYEQYF. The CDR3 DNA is TGTGCCAGTAGCGGAGGGATAGGGTCGAGTTACGAGCAGTACTTC.

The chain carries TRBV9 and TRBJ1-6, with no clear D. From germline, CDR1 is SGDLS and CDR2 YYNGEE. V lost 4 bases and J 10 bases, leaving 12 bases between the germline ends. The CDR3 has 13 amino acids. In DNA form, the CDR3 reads TGTGCCAGCAGCCCCAAACCGGGATCACCCCTCCACTTT. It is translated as CASSPKPGSPLHF.

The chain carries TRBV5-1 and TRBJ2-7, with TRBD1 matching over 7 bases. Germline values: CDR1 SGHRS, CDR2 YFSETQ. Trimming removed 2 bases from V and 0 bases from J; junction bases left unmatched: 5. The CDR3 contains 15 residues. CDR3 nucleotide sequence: TGCGCCAGCAGCTTCGACAGGGTTTACTCCTACGAGCAGTACTTC. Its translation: CASSFDRVYSYEQYF.

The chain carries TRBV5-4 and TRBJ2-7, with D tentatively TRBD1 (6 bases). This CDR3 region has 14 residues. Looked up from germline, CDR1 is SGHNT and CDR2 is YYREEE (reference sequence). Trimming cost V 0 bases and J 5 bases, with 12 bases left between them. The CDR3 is CASSLDRAGNEQYF. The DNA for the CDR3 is TGTGCCAGCAGCTTGGACAGGGCCGGGAACGAGCAGTACTTC.

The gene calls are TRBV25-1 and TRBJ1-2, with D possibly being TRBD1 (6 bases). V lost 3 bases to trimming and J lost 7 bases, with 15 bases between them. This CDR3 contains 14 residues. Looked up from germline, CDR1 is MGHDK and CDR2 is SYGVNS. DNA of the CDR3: TGTGCCAGCAGTGAGGGGACACCCTGGAGTGGCTACACCTTC. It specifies CASSEGTPWSGYTF.

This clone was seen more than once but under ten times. For the CDR3, the DNA is TGTGCCAGCAGTGACTCGAGAGGAACTGAAGCTTTCTTT. It encodes CASSDSRGTEAFF. The chain carries TRBV6-4 and TRBJ1-1; D remains ambiguous. Trimming took off 0 bases at V and 5 bases at J, with 7 bases between the two ends. The CDR3 runs to 13 residues. CDR1 MRHNA and CDR2 SNTAGT come from the germline V gene.

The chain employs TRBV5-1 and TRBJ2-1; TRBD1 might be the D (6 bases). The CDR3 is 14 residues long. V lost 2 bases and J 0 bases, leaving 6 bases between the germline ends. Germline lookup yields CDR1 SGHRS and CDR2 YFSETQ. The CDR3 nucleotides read TGCGCCAGCAGCTTAGGGGGCTCCTACAATGAGCAGTTCTTC. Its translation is CASSLGGSYNEQFF.

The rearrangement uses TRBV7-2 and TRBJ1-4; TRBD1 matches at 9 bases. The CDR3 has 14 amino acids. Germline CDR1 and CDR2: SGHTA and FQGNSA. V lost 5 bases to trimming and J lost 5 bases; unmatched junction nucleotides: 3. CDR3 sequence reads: CASSPGQGNEKLFF. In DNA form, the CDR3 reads TGTGCCAGCAGCCCCGGACAGGGGAATGAAAAACTGTTTTTT. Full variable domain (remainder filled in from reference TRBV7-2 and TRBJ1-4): GAGVSQSPSNKVTEKGKDVELRCDPISGHTALYWYRQSLGQGLEFLIYFQGNSAPDKSGLPSDRFSAERTGGSVSTLTIQRTQQEDSAVYLCASSPGQGNEKLFFGSGTQLSVL.

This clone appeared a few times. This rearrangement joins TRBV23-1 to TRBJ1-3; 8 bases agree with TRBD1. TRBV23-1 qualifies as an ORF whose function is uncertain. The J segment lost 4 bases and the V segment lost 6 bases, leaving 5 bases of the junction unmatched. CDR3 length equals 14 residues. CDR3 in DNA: TGCGCCAGCAGACAGGACAGGGTGGGAAACACCATATATTTT. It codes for CASRQDRVGNTIYF.

As DNA, the CDR3 is TGTGCCAGCAGTTGGAGTTACACCGGGGAGCTGTTTTTT. This codes for CASSWSYTGELFF. The chain couples TRBV7-9 to TRBJ2-2; D not certain. The germline CDR1 and CDR2 sequences are SEHNR and FQNEAQ (reference sequence). The CDR3 is 13 residues long. V lost 6 bases to trimming and J lost 3 bases, with 8 bases between them. The full variable domain, in which reference TRBV7-9 and TRBJ2-2 provide the parts outside the CDR3, is DTGVSQNPRHKITKRGQNVTFRCDPISEHNRLYWYRQTLGQGPEFLTYFQNEAQLEKSRLLSDRFSAERPKGSFSTLEIQRTEQGDSAMYLCASSWSYTGELFFGEGSRLTVL.

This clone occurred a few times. The CDR3 DNA follows: TGCAGCTCAACAGGGGGTCGTAACTATGGCTACACCTTC. Translated, it gives CSSTGGRNYGYTF. The chain links TRBV29-1 to TRBJ1-2; 8 nucleotides line up with TRBD1. The CDR3 runs 13 residues. V was clipped by 8 bases and J by 1 base; unmatched bases: 6. Germline CDR1 is SQVTM and CDR2 is ANQGSEA.

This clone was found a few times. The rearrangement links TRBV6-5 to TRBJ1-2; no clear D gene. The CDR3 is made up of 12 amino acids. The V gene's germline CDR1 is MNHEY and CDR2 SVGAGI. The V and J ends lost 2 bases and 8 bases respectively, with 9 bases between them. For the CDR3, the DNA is TGTGCCAGCAGTTACATTGGAGAGGGCTACACCTTC. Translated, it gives CASSYIGEGYTF.